This TCR beta chain was captured by sequencing in a study of Graves' ophthalmopathy and Graves' hyperthyroidism. Whole-study results and caveats: Most thyroid clonotypes expanded beyond 0.001 frequency were also found in blood.

As the template, RNA transcripts were used to amplify TCR beta CDR3 regions. HTBI primers were employed in first-round RT-PCR, then a second-round multiplex PCR followed. TCRdb recomputed calls from the multiplex PCR reads with MiXCR, one row per CDR3 protein. The sample lists about 16,000 distinct CDR3 sequences; 46% were seen once. The germline gives CDR1 SEHNR, CDR2 FQNEAQ (reference sequence). This CDR3 contains 12 residues. The V gene lost 1 base and the J gene lost 7 bases, with 7 bases spanning the gap. Enrolled hyperthyroidism patients had a new diagnosis, a duration under 2 months, and an age of 18 to 65. A roughly 10 ml volume of fresh peripheral blood provided the PBMCs. By share, this clonotype counts as medium-sized (0.01 to 0.1%). Its specificity is not known.

Specimen: peripheral blood. The sequence came from a woman aged 40 to 50 with stable Graves' hyperthyroidism. The rearrangement uses TRBV7-9 and TRBJ1-1; no clear D gene. The CDR3 is CASSLGYREAFF. CDR3 DNA sequence: TGTGCCAGCAGCTTAGGATATCGTGAAGCTTTCTTT.